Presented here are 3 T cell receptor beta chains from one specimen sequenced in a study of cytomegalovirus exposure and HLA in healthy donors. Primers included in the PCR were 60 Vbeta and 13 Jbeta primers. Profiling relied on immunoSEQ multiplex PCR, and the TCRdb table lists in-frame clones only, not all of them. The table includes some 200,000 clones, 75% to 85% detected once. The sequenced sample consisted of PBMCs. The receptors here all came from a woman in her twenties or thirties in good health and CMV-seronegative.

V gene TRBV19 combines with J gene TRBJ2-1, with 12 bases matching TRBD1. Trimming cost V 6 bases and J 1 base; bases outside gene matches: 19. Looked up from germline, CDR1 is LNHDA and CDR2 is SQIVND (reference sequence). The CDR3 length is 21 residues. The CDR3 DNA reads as TGTGCCAGTAGGATATCGGGCCCCGGGACAGGGGGCGACAGGTCCTACAATGAGCAGTTCTTC. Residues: CASRISGPGTGGDRSYNEQFF.

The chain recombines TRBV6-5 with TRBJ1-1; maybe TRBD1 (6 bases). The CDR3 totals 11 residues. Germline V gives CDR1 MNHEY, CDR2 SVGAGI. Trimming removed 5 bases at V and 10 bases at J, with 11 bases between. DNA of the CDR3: TGTGCCAGCAGTGAGGGGGTAGTAGCTTTCTTT. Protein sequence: CASSEGVVAFF.

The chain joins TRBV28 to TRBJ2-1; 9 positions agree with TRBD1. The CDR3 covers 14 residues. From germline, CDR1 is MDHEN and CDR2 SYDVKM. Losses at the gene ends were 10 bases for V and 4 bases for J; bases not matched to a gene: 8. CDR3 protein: CATNRDRVYNEQFF. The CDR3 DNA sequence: TGTGCCACCAACCGGGACAGGGTATACAATGAGCAGTTCTTC. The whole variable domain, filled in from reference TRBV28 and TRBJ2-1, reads DVKVTQSSRYLVKRTGEKVFLECVQDMDHENMFWYRQDPGLGLRLIYFSYDVKMKEKGDIPEGYSVSREKKERFSLILESASTNQTSMYLCATNRDRVYNEQFFGPGTRLTVL.